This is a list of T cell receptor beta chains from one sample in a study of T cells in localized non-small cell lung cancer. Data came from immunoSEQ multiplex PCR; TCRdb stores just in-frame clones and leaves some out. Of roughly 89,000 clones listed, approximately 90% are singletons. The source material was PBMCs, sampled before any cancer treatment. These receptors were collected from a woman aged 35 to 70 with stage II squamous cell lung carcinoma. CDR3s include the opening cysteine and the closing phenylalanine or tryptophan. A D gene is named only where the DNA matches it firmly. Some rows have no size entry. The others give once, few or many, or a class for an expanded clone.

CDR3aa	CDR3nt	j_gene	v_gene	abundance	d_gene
CSATGMNTQYF	TGCAGTGCGACGGGTATGAATACGCAGTATTTT	TRBJ2-3	TRBV20-1	NA	NA
CASSLGQGSGETQYF	TGTGCCAGCAGCTTGGGACAGGGGAGTGGGGAGACCCAGTACTTC	TRBJ2-5	TRBV5-4	NA	TRBD1
CASSLGARANTGELFF	TGTGCCAGCAGCTTGGGGGCGCGGGCGAACACCGGGGAGCTGTTTTTT	TRBJ2-2	TRBV5-4	NA	NA
CASSWDVGNTIYF	TGTGCCTCGTCTTGGGATGTGGGAAACACCATATATTTT	TRBJ1-3	TRBV30	NA	NA
CASSIVVWNIQYF	TGTGCCAGTAGTATTGTGGTTTGGAACATTCAGTACTTC	TRBJ2-4	TRBV19	few	NA
CASSQDRTGGNTEAFF	TGTGCCAGCAGCCAAGATCGGACAGGGGGCAACACTGAAGCTTTCTTT	TRBJ1-1	TRBV4-2	NA	TRBD1
CASSERAGTEAFF	TGTGCCAGCAGTGAGCGGGCGGGCACTGAAGCTTTCTTT	TRBJ1-1	TRBV6-1	NA	NA
CASSEETGRVNTEAFF	TGTGCCAGCAGTGAAGAAACGGGTCGAGTGAACACTGAAGCTTTCTTT	TRBJ1-1	TRBV6-1	NA	NA
CATSREAGKHYGYTF	TGTGCCACCAGCAGAGAGGCAGGGAAGCACTATGGCTACACCTTC	TRBJ1-2	TRBV15	NA	NA
CASSLDSLDEQYF	TGCGCCAGCAGCTTGGACAGTCTCGACGAGCAGTACTTC	TRBJ2-7	TRBV5-1	NA	NA
CAWGRQGLGYEQYF	TGTGCCTGGGGGCGACAGGGGCTCGGTTACGAGCAGTACTTC	TRBJ2-7	TRBV30	once	TRBD1
CASSLKREISYEQYF	TGTGCCAGCAGCTTAAAACGGGAAATCTCCTACGAGCAGTACTTC	TRBJ2-7	TRBV5-4	NA	NA
CASSPQGGGAFF	TGTGCCAGCAGTCCACAGGGAGGGGGAGCTTTCTTT	TRBJ1-1	TRBV6-1	NA	NA
CASGGLSNYGYTF	TGCGCCAGCGGGGGCCTCTCTAACTATGGCTACACCTTC	TRBJ1-2	TRBV10-2	NA	NA
CASSLRGLSTEAFF	TGTGCCAGCAGCTTACGGGGGCTGAGCACTGAAGCTTTCTTT	TRBJ1-1	TRBV7-8	NA	NA
CASSSYRGGNEKLFF	TGTGCCAGCAGCTCCTACAGGGGGGGGAATGAAAAACTGTTTTTT	TRBJ1-4	TRBV7-9	NA	TRBD1
CSAIQGAGQPQHF	TGCAGCGCCATACAGGGGGCGGGACAGCCCCAGCATTTT	TRBJ1-5	TRBV29-1	NA	TRBD1
CASRGLTYEQYF	TGTGCCAGCAGGGGTCTCACTTACGAGCAGTACTTC	TRBJ2-7	TRBV11-2	NA	NA
CASSSILGEKLFF	TGTGCCAGCAGTTCCATCCTGGGTGAAAAACTGTTTTTT	TRBJ1-4	TRBV6-5	once	NA
CASASGRGETQYF	TGCGCCAGCGCTAGCGGGAGAGGGGAGACCCAGTACTTC	TRBJ2-5	TRBV5-1	NA	TRBD2
CSVEPSLAGKSYEQYF	TGCAGCGTTGAACCCAGTCTAGCGGGAAAAAGTTACGAGCAGTACTTC	TRBJ2-7	TRBV29-1	NA	TRBD2
CASSDPERTVNYGYTF	TGTGCCAGCAGTGACCCCGAACGGACAGTTAACTATGGCTACACCTTC	TRBJ1-2	TRBV6-4	once	NA
CASSLNSGIGPEQYF	TGTGCCAGCAGCCTAAATAGCGGGATTGGGCCCGAGCAGTACTTC	TRBJ2-7	TRBV14	NA	TRBD2
CASSYSNPGDYEQYF	TGTGCCAGCAGTTACTCGAACCCAGGGGACTACGAGCAGTACTTC	TRBJ2-7	TRBV6-5	NA	NA
CASSYGQNRAYEQYF	TGTGCCAGCAGCTACGGACAGAATAGGGCCTACGAGCAGTACTTC	TRBJ2-7	TRBV5-4	NA	NA
CASSISQGYGQPQHF	TGTGCCAGCAGTATATCACAGGGGTACGGTCAGCCCCAGCATTTT	TRBJ1-5	TRBV6-1	NA	TRBD1
CASTTKLASGYEQYF	TGCGCCAGCACAACCAAACTGGCTAGCGGGTACGAGCAGTACTTC	TRBJ2-7	TRBV10-1	once	TRBD2
CASRTSGRGHNEQFF	TGTGCCAGTCGGACTAGCGGGAGGGGACACAATGAGCAGTTCTTC	TRBJ2-1	TRBV27	NA	TRBD2
CASSLKTSYEQYF	TGTGCCAGCAGCCTCAAGACATCCTACGAGCAGTACTTC	TRBJ2-7	TRBV6-5	NA	NA
CASSLTSRYYEQYF	TGTGCCAGCAGTTTGACTAGCAGGTACTACGAGCAGTACTTC	TRBJ2-7	TRBV27	NA	TRBD2
CSVEGRLAGKEQFF	TGCAGCGTTGAAGGGCGACTAGCGGGAAAGGAGCAGTTCTTC	TRBJ2-1	TRBV29-1	NA	TRBD2
CASNPGDWGDNEQFF	TGTGCCAGCAACCCTGGGGACTGGGGCGACAATGAGCAGTTCTTC	TRBJ2-1	TRBV25-1	few	NA
CASSRGGAGADTQYF	TGCGCCAGTTCCAGAGGCGGGGCGGGGGCAGATACGCAGTATTTT	TRBJ2-3	TRBV5-1	NA	TRBD2
CASSKPGQPGGTGELFF	TGTGCCAGCAGCAAACCGGGACAGCCGGGAGGAACCGGGGAGCTGTTTTTT	TRBJ2-2	TRBV21-1	NA	NA
CASSAAGTRNTEAFF	TGTGCCAGCAGCGCCGCCGGGACGAGGAACACTGAAGCTTTCTTT	TRBJ1-1	TRBV9	NA	NA
CASNDRGNEQYF	TGTGCCAGTAATGACAGGGGAAACGAGCAGTACTTC	TRBJ2-7	TRBV19	NA	TRBD1
CAISPTGTLNSPLHF	TGTGCCATCAGTCCGACCGGGACCCTTAATTCACCCCTCCACTTT	TRBJ1-6	TRBV10-3	once	NA
CASREPGRNYEQYF	TGTGCCAGCAGGGAACCCGGGCGGAACTACGAGCAGTACTTC	TRBJ2-7	TRBV25-1	NA	NA
CASKKPGTGPYNEQFF	TGCGCCAGCAAGAAACCTGGGACAGGACCTTACAATGAGCAGTTCTTC	TRBJ2-1	TRBV5-1	NA	TRBD1
CASSPNQGGMEPQHF	TGTGCCAGTAGTCCAAACCAGGGGGGTATGGAGCCCCAGCATTTT	TRBJ1-5	TRBV19	NA	TRBD1
CASSPLAGGQDTQYF	TGTGCCAGCAGCCCACTAGCGGGAGGCCAAGATACGCAGTATTTT	TRBJ2-3	TRBV6-4	NA	TRBD2
CASRGLTDTQYF	TGTGCCAGCAGGGGACTTACAGATACGCAGTATTTT	TRBJ2-3	TRBV6-1	NA	NA
CASSAQHTGELFF	TGTGCCAGCAGCGCCCAGCACACCGGGGAGCTGTTTTTT	TRBJ2-2	TRBV6-6	NA	NA
CASSLGIYEQYF	TGTGCCAGCAGCTTAGGTATTTACGAGCAGTACTTC	TRBJ2-7	TRBV11-3	NA	NA
CASSLIGIGSTEAFF	TGTGCCAGCAGTTTAATAGGGATCGGGAGCACTGAAGCTTTCTTT	TRBJ1-1	TRBV28	few	NA
CASISAPTGGWGEQFF	TGTGCCAGCATTTCCGCCCCGACAGGGGGGTGGGGTGAGCAGTTCTTC	TRBJ2-1	TRBV2	NA	TRBD1
CASASGEYTAGELFF	TGTGCTAGTGCCTCCGGGGAGTATACGGCCGGGGAGCTGTTTTTT	TRBJ2-2	TRBV12-5	NA	NA
CASRPLQGGLGGYTF	TGTGCCAGCCGCCCCCTGCAGGGGGGGTTAGGTGGCTACACCTTC	TRBJ1-2	TRBV27	NA	TRBD1
CASRRDGISGNTIYF	TGTGCCAGCAGAAGAGACGGCATCTCTGGAAACACCATATATTTT	TRBJ1-3	TRBV6-5	NA	NA
CASSLVGGPYNEQFF	TGCGCCAGCAGCTTGGTGGGGGGGCCCTACAATGAGCAGTTCTTC	TRBJ2-1	TRBV5-1	NA	NA
CSASPADTQYF	TGCAGTGCTAGCCCCGCAGATACGCAGTATTTT	TRBJ2-3	TRBV20-1	NA	NA
CASSRSGGLGNTIYF	TGTGCCAGCAGCCGAAGCGGAGGGCTAGGAAACACCATATATTTT	TRBJ1-3	TRBV28	NA	NA
CASSPGLAGGEDTQYF	TGCGCCAGCAGCCCCGGACTAGCGGGAGGGGAAGATACGCAGTATTTT	TRBJ2-3	TRBV5-1	once	TRBD2
CASSFFGGTEAFF	TGCGCCAGCAGCTTTTTCGGGGGGACTGAAGCTTTCTTT	TRBJ1-1	TRBV5-1	NA	NA